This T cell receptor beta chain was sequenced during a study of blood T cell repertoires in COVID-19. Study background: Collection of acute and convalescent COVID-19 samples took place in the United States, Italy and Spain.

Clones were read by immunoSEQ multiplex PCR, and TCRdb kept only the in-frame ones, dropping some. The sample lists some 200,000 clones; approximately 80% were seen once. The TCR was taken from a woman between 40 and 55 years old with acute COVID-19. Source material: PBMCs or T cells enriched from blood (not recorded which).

CDR3 residues: CASSIFLGQGNTGELFF. CDR3 DNA: TGTGCCAGTAGTATATTTTTGGGACAGGGGAACACCGGGGAGCTGTTTTTT. The genes are TRBV19 and TRBJ2-2; TRBD1 matches at 9 bases. The V gene end was trimmed by 2 bases and the J gene end by 1 base; junction bases not matched to a gene: 5. The V gene's germline CDR1 is LNHDA and CDR2 SQIVND (reference sequence). The CDR3 is 17 amino acids.